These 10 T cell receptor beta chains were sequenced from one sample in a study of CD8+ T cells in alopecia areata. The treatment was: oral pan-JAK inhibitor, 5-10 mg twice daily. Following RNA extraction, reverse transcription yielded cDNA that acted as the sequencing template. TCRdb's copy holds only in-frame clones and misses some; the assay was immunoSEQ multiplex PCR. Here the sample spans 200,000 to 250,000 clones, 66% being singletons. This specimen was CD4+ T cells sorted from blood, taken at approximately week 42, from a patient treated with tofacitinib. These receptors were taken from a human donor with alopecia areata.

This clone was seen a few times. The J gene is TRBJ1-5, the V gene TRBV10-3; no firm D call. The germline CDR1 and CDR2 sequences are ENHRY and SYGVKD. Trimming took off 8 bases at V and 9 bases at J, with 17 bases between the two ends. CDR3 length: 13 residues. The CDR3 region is CAIQGQREMPQHF. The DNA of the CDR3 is TGTGCCATCCAAGGTCAAAGGGAGATGCCCCAGCATTTT.

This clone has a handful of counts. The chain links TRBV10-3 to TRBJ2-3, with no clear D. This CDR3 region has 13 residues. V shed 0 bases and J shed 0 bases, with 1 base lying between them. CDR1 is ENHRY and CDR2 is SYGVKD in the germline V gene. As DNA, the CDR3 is TGTGCCATCAGTGAGTCCAGCACAGATACGCAGTATTTT. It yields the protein CAISESSTDTQYF.

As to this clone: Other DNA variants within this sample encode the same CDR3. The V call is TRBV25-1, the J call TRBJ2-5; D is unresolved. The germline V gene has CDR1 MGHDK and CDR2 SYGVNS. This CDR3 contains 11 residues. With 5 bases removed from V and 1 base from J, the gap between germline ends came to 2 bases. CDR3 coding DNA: TGTGCCAGCAGTCCCCAAGAGACCCAGTACTTC. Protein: CASSPQETQYF.

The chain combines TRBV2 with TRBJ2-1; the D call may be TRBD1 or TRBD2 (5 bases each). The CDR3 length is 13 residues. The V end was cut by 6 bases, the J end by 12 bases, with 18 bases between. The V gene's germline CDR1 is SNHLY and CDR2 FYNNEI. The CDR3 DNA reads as TGTGCCAGCAGGGACCGAGGGCCAGGGAGGCAGTTCTTC. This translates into CASRDRGPGRQFF.

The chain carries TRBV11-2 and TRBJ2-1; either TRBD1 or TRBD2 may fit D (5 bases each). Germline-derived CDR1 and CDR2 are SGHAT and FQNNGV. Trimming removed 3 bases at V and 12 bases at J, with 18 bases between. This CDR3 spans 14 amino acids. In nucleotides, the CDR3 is TGTGCCAGCAGCTTGCAATACTCCGGGACCCCGCAGTTCTTC. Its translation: CASSLQYSGTPQFF.

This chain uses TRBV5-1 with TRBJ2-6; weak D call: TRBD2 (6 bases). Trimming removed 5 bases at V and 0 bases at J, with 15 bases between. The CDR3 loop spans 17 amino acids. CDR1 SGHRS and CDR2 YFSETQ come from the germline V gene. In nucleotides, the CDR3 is TGCGCCAGCAGGGCCTGGGGGACTGCCTCTGGGGCCAACGTCCTGACTTTC. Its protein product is CASRAWGTASGANVLTF.

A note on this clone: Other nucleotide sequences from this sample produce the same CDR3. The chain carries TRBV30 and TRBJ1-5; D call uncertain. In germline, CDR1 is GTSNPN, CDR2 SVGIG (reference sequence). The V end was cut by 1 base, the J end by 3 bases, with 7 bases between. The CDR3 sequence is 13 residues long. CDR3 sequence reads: CAWSGGANQPQHF. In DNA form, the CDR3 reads TGTGCCTGGAGTGGGGGAGCCAATCAGCCCCAGCATTTT.

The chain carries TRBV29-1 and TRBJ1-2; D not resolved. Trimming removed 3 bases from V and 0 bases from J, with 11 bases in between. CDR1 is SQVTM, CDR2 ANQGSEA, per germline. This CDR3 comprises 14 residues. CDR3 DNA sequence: TGCAGCGTTGACAGCAGCCTAACTAACTATGGCTACACCTTC. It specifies CSVDSSLTNYGYTF.

Here the CDR3 reads CSVLDRQAGYTF. The CDR3, as DNA: TGCAGCGTACTCGACCGACAGGCTGGCTACACCTTC. V and J are TRBV29-1 and TRBJ1-2, with a possible D match to TRBD1 (6 bases). In germline, CDR1 is SQVTM, CDR2 ANQGSEA. Trimming left V 6 bases short and J 7 bases short, with 15 bases between. The CDR3 runs 12 residues.

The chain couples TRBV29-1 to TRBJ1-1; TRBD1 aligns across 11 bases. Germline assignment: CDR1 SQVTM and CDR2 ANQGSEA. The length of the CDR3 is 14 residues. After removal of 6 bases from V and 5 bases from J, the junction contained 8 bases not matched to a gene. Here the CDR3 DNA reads TGCAGCGTCTCCGGGACAGGGGGTACGACTGAAGCTTTCTTT. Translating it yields CSVSGTGGTTEAFF.